This T cell receptor (beta chain) was captured by sequencing in a study of blood T cell repertoires in COVID-19. As for the study in general: COVID-19 samples from acute and convalescent phases originated in the United States, Italy and Spain. Sources were T cells, B-cell-depleted T cells, or PBMCs; the material itself was cDNA or gDNA.

Trimming at V came to 4 bases and at J to 10 bases, leaving 10 bases not matched to a gene. The CDR3 consists of 14 residues. In germline, CDR1 is PRHDT, CDR2 FYEKMQ (reference sequence). Authors' data handling: The assay estimated nucleated cells by amplifying reference gene primers. TCRdb keeps only in-frame clones here, not all; method: immunoSEQ multiplex PCR. The V and J calls and clone size were taken over from that table, and D and trimming were inferred from the DNA. Among some 180,000 clones listed, roughly 84% were seen once. Everyone who took part was roughly 18 to 89 years old, and they came from about two dozen US areas.

The sequenced sample was PBMCs or T cells enriched from blood (not recorded which). The chain joins TRBV13 to TRBJ2-1, with 7 bases matching TRBD2. The receptor's source is a woman in her thirties who had been exposed to COVID-19. CDR3 nucleotides: TGTGCCAGCAGCTCCCTGGGCCGTAGCGGGGAGCAGTTCTTC. Its protein product is CASSSLGRSGEQFF.